The sample holds a few counts of the clone carrying this T cell receptor (beta chain). Its antigen is unknown. The data originate from a study of cytomegalovirus exposure and HLA in healthy donors. Regarding the study as a whole: Some public TCRs appeared in many individuals, while most sequences were rare.

Per germline, CDR1 MNHNY and CDR2 SVGAGI (reference sequence). The V and J ends lost 6 bases and 8 bases respectively, with 13 bases between them. The CDR3 is made up of 12 amino acids. Primers for the PCR totalled 60 Vbeta and 13 Jbeta. Authors' analysis steps: The count from a later analysis was 79 million or so unique TCR beta chains, 9.5 million to 13 million of them shared. Sequenced by immunoSEQ multiplex PCR; TCRdb stores in-frame clones only, minus some. V and J calls and clone size are given by that table; D and trimming were obtained from the DNA. The sample holds about 130,000 clones, approximately 80% seen once.

The TCR was taken from a man between 25 and 39 years old in good health and CMV-seronegative. Sequencing input: PBMCs. The V call is TRBV6-6, the J call TRBJ1-1; D unresolved. The CDR3 spells CASSSGSGEAFF. The CDR3 coding sequence is TGTGCCAGCAGCTCCGGATCGGGAGAAGCTTTCTTT.